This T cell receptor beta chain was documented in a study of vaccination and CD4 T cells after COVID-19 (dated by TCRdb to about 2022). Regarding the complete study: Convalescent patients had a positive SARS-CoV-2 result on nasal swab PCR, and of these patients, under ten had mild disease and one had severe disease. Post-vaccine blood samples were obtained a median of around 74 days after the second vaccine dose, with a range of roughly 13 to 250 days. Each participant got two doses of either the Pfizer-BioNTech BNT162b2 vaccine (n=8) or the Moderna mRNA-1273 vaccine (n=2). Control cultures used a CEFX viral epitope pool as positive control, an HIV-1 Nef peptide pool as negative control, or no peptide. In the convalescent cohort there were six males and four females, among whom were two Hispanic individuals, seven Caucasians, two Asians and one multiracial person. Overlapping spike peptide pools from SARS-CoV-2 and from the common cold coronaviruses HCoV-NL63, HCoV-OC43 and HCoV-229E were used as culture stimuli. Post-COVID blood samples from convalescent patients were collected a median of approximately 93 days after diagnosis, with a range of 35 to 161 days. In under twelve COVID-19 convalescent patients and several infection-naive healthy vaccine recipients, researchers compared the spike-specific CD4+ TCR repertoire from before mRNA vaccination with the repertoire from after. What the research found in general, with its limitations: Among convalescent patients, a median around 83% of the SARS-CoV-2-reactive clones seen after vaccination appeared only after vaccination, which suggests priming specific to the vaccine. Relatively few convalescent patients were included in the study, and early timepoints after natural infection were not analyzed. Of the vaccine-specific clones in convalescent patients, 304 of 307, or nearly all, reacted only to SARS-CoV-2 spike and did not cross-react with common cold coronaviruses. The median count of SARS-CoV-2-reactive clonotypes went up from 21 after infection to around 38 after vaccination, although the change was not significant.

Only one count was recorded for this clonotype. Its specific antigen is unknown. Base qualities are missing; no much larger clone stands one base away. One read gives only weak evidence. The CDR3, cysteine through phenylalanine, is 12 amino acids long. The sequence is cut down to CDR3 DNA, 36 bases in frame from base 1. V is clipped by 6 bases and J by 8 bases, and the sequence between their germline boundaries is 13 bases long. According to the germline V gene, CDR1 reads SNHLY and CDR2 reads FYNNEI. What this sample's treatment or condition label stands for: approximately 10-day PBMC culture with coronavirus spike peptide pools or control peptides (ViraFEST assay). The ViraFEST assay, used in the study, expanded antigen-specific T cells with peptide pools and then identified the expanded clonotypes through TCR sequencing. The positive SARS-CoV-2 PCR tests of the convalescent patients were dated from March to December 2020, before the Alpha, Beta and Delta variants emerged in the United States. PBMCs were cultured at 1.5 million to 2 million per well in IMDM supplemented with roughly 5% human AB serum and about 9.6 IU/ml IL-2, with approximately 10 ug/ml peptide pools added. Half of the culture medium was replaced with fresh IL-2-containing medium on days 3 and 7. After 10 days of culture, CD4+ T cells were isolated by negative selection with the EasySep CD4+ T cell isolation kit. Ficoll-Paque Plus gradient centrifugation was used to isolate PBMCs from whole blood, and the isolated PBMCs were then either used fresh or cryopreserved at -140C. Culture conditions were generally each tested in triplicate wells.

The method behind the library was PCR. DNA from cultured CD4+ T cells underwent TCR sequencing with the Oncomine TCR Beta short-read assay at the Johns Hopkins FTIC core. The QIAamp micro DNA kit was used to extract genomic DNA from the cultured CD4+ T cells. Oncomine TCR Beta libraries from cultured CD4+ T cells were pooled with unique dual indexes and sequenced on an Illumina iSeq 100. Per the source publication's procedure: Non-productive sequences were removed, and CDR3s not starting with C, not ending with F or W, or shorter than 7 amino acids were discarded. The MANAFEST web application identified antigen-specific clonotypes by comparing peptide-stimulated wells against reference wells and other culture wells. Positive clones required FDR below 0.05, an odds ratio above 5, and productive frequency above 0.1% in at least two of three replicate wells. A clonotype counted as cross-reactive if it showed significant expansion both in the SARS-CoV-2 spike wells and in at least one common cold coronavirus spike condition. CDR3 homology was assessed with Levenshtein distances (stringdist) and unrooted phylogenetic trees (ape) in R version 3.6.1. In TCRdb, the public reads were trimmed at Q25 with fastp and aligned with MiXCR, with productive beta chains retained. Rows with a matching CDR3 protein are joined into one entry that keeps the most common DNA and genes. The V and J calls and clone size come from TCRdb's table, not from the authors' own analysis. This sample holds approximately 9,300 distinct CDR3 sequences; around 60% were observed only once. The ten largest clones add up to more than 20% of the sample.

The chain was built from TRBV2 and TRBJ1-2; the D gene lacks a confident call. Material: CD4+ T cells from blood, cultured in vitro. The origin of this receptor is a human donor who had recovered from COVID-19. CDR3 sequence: CASRIHREGYTF. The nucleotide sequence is TGTGCCAGCAGGATCCATCGGGAGGGCTACACCTTC.